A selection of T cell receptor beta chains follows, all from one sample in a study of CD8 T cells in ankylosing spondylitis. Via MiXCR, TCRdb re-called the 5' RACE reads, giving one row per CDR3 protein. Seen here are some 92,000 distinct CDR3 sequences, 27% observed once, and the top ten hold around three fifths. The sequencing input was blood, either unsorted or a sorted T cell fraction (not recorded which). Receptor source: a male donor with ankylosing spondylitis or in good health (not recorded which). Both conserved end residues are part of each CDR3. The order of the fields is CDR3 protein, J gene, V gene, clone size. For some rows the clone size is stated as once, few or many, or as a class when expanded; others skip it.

cdr3_aa: CASSQDHGLSGYTF
j_call: TRBJ1-2
v_call: TRBV3-1
clone_size: -

cdr3_aa: CASSPRTSGQQETQYF
j_call: TRBJ2-5
v_call: TRBV12-3/TRBV12-4
clone_size: few

cdr3_aa: CASSFDRGNGYTF
j_call: TRBJ1-2
v_call: TRBV5-1
clone_size: -

cdr3_aa: CASSYIPSGAGELFF
j_call: TRBJ2-2
v_call: TRBV6-5
clone_size: -

cdr3_aa: CASSLGQGTTEAFF
j_call: TRBJ1-1
v_call: TRBV5-1
clone_size: many

cdr3_aa: CASGYTGARGSNEQFF
j_call: TRBJ2-1
v_call: TRBV27
clone_size: -

cdr3_aa: CASSLGVTRWGEKLFF
j_call: TRBJ1-4
v_call: TRBV7-2
clone_size: -

cdr3_aa: CASSLVGAGIEKLFF
j_call: TRBJ1-4
v_call: TRBV7-6
clone_size: few

cdr3_aa: CASTGERPGELFF
j_call: TRBJ2-2
v_call: TRBV5-1
clone_size: few

cdr3_aa: CASSPQTQGEQFF
j_call: TRBJ2-1
v_call: TRBV7-2
clone_size: few

cdr3_aa: CSAGTSGSVETQYF
j_call: TRBJ2-5
v_call: TRBV20-1
clone_size: -

cdr3_aa: CAISEGLQEAQYF
j_call: TRBJ2-5
v_call: TRBV10-3
clone_size: -

cdr3_aa: CASSSLGTPEQFF
j_call: TRBJ2-1
v_call: TRBV27
clone_size: few

cdr3_aa: CASSLVSGTSGRDYEQYF
j_call: TRBJ2-7
v_call: TRBV4-1
clone_size: -

cdr3_aa: CASSTLAGADTQYF
j_call: TRBJ2-3
v_call: TRBV7-9
clone_size: -

cdr3_aa: CASSVSGRARYEQYF
j_call: TRBJ2-7
v_call: TRBV5-1
clone_size: few

cdr3_aa: CSAGQGQETQYF
j_call: TRBJ2-5
v_call: TRBV20-1
clone_size: -

cdr3_aa: CASSLADVPGGELFF
j_call: TRBJ2-2
v_call: TRBV12-3/TRBV12-4
clone_size: -

cdr3_aa: CASSVWQAGANVLTF
j_call: TRBJ2-6
v_call: TRBV3-1
clone_size: once

cdr3_aa: CASSLGTQGHGYTF
j_call: TRBJ1-2
v_call: TRBV7-9
clone_size: -

cdr3_aa: CSARTGDTEAFF
j_call: TRBJ1-1
v_call: TRBV20-1
clone_size: -

cdr3_aa: CASSRGQGVTYTF
j_call: TRBJ1-2
v_call: TRBV5-6
clone_size: -